These T cell receptor beta chains were read from a single sample in a study of shared clonotypes between healthy human individuals. Clones were read by immunoSEQ multiplex PCR, and TCRdb kept only the in-frame ones, dropping some. The repertoire holds about 2.1 million clones, around 93% seen once, with more than 1.5% in the top ten. The sample comprised naive CD8+ T cells from PBMCs. The source of these receptors is a man aged 18 to 29 in good health. Some clones in this sample may be carry-over from other donors' samples. The CDR3 runs from the conserved cysteine through the conserved F or W. The D gene is left open where the match is weak. For some rows the clone size is stated as once, few or many, or as a class when expanded; others skip it.

clone_size,j_call,v_call,d_call,cdr3_nt,cdr3_aa
-,TRBJ2-7,TRBV4-1,-,TGCGCCAGCAGTCAAATACAACTAGCCCACGAGCAGTACTTC,CASSQIQLAHEQYF
-,TRBJ1-5,TRBV28,-,TGTGCCAGCAGGGAACAGGGACTCAATCAGCCCCAGCATTTT,CASREQGLNQPQHF
-,TRBJ2-7,TRBV7-9,-,TGTGCCAGCAGCTCCCCTCGGTGGAACTACGAGCAGTACTTC,CASSSPRWNYEQYF
-,TRBJ1-5,TRBV6-1,TRBD1,TGTGCCAGCAGTGCATCACCTACAGGGGGTAGGGGCAATCAGCCCCAGCATTTT,CASSASPTGGRGNQPQHF
-,TRBJ2-7,TRBV5-6,-,TGTGCCAGCAGCTTGATGGGGCACGAGCAGTACTTC,CASSLMGHEQYF
-,TRBJ1-2,TRBV20-1,-,TGCAGTGCTAGAATCGTGACAGACTACACCTTC,CSARIVTDYTF
-,TRBJ2-1,TRBV7-6,TRBD2,TGTGCCAGCAGCCCCGGGACTAGCGGATTATACAATGAGCAGTTCTTC,CASSPGTSGLYNEQFF
-,TRBJ2-7,TRBV18,-,TGTGCCAGCTCACCAGGTTACGGATCCTACGAGCAGTACTTC,CASSPGYGSYEQYF
-,TRBJ2-5,TRBV13,-,TGTGCCAGCAGCTTAGGCTGGGGGGAGACCCAGTACTTC,CASSLGWGETQYF
-,TRBJ1-3,TRBV5-6,-,TGTGCCAGCAGCTTGCTCACCAACTCTGGAAACACCATATATTTT,CASSLLTNSGNTIYF
-,TRBJ2-2,TRBV11-3,TRBD2,TGTGCCAGCAGCTCCCGGGAGGCTAGCGGGGGGCTGGCCGGGGAGCTGTTTTTT,CASSSREASGGLAGELFF
-,TRBJ1-4,TRBV29-1,-,TGCAGCGCTATAGCAACAACTAATGAAAAACTGTTTTTT,CSAIATTNEKLFF
-,TRBJ2-7,TRBV4-2,TRBD2,TGTGCCAGCAGCCAAGAAGGACTAGCGGGAGGGCCCTACGAGCAGTACTTC,CASSQEGLAGGPYEQYF
-,TRBJ2-5,TRBV27,-,TGTGCCAGCAGGTACAGGGCGTACCAAGAGACCCAGTACTTC,CASRYRAYQETQYF
-,TRBJ2-1,TRBV29-1,-,TGCAGCGTTGAAGATCCGGTAGCGGCAGACAATGAGCAGTTCTTC,CSVEDPVAADNEQFF
-,TRBJ2-1,TRBV28,TRBD2,TGTGCCAGCAGTACGACTAGCGGGATTGGTCCCAAGCAGTTCTTC,CASSTTSGIGPKQFF
-,TRBJ2-7,TRBV6-1,TRBD2,TGTGCCAGCAGTGACGGGACTAGCGGGAGCTCCTACGAGCAGTACTTC,CASSDGTSGSSYEQYF
-,TRBJ1-2,TRBV7-8,TRBD1,TGTGCCAGCAGCTTAGCAGGGACAGCAAAGTACTATGGCTACACCTTC,CASSLAGTAKYYGYTF
-,TRBJ1-1,TRBV4-2,TRBD1,TGTGCCAGCAGCCGGACAGGGGACCCTGAAGCTTTCTTT,CASSRTGDPEAFF
-,TRBJ2-5,TRBV6-5,TRBD1,TGTGCCAGCAGCTCCGACAGGGGGAACCAAGAGACCCAGTACTTC,CASSSDRGNQETQYF
-,TRBJ2-5,TRBV6-5,TRBD1,TGTGCCAGCAGTACCAGGACAGGGTGGGGGGAGACCCAGTACTTC,CASSTRTGWGETQYF
-,TRBJ1-2,TRBV21-1,-,TGTGCCAGCAGCAAAGGGCACCGGGACGCTTATGGCTACACCTTC,CASSKGHRDAYGYTF
-,TRBJ2-1,TRBV2,TRBD1,TGTGCCAGCAGTTCCAGGACAGGTGTTCCCCGGAATGAGCAGTTCTTC,CASSSRTGVPRNEQFF
-,TRBJ2-7,TRBV7-9,-,TGTGCCAGCAGCCCAAGTCCTACTTCCTACGAGCAGTACTTC,CASSPSPTSYEQYF
-,TRBJ1-4,TRBV29-1,-,TGCAGCGTAAGCGTGGGGGCAGGAAAACTGTTTTTT,CSVSVGAGKLFF
-,TRBJ2-5,TRBV29-1,TRBD2,TGCAGCGTTTTGGGGCTAGCGGGAGTGGTAGGAGAGACCCAGTACTTC,CSVLGLAGVVGETQYF
-,TRBJ2-1,TRBV9,TRBD2,TGTGCCAGCAGCGGCTCCGGGACTAGCGGAATCAATGAGCAGTTCTTC,CASSGSGTSGINEQFF
-,TRBJ2-2,TRBV7-9,TRBD2,TGTGCCAGCAGCCCTCCCTTGGGTAGCGGGAGCGGGGAGCTGTTTTTT,CASSPPLGSGSGELFF
once,TRBJ2-1,TRBV28,-,TGTGCCAGCAGTTTCCTCGGCAATGAGCAGTTCTTC,CASSFLGNEQFF
-,TRBJ1-1,TRBV11-2,-,TGTGCCAGCAGCTTAAGGACCTCCACTGAAGCTTTCTTT,CASSLRTSTEAFF
-,TRBJ2-7,TRBV11-2,TRBD2,TGTGCCAGCAGCTCGGGACTAGCAGCCGAGCAGTACTTC,CASSSGLAAEQYF
-,TRBJ2-6,TRBV30,TRBD1,TGTGCCCAAACAGGGGCTGGGGCCAACGTCCTGACTTTC,CAQTGAGANVLTF
-,TRBJ1-3,TRBV5-6,-,TGTGCCAGCAGCTTGGTGGGTACTGGAAACACCATATATTTT,CASSLVGTGNTIYF
once,TRBJ2-7,TRBV5-6,-,TGTGCCAGCAGCTTGGGTCTCTACGAGCAGTACTTC,CASSLGLYEQYF
-,TRBJ2-7,TRBV6-1,TRBD1,TGTGCCAGCAGTGGCCGGGACAGGTTTGTCGAGCAGTACTTC,CASSGRDRFVEQYF
-,TRBJ2-7,TRBV21-1,-,TGTGCCAGTTCTTCCTACGAGCAGTACTTC,CASSSYEQYF
-,TRBJ1-2,TRBV28,TRBD1,TGTGCCAGCAGCACAGGACAGGGGGATTTACATGGCTACACCTTC,CASSTGQGDLHGYTF
-,TRBJ2-1,TRBV7-2,TRBD2,TGTGCCAGCAGCTTCTCCGGGACTAGCAATGAGCAGTTCTTC,CASSFSGTSNEQFF
-,TRBJ2-1,TRBV11-2,-,TGTGCCAGCAGCTTAGAATCGAGGGGTGAGCAGTTCTTC,CASSLESRGEQFF
-,TRBJ1-5,TRBV5-1,-,TGCGCCAGCAGCTTTAGCAGGGCTTATAGCAATCAGCCCCAGCATTTT,CASSFSRAYSNQPQHF
-,TRBJ2-3,TRBV27,TRBD2,TGTGCCAGCAGTTTACCCACACCCAGCGGGAGGGCCGGGGATACGCAGTATTTT,CASSLPTPSGRAGDTQYF
-,TRBJ1-1,TRBV11-1,-,TGTGCCAGCAGCCCGGTGACCAGCCTCGGAGCTGAAGCTTTCTTT,CASSPVTSLGAEAFF
-,TRBJ2-2,TRBV19,TRBD1,TGTGCCAGTAGTATTTGGACAGGACCCAACACCGGGGAGCTGTTTTTT,CASSIWTGPNTGELFF
-,TRBJ2-1,TRBV4-3,-,TGCGCCAGCAGCCAAGATCGACGGTTTAGGGTCAATGAGCAGTTCTTC,CASSQDRRFRVNEQFF
-,TRBJ2-2,TRBV5-1,TRBD1,TGCGCCAGCAGCTCCGGGACAGGCCCCGGGGAGCTGTTTTTT,CASSSGTGPGELFF
once,TRBJ2-2,TRBV10-2,TRBD1,TGCGCCAGCAGTGAGGGGACAGGTTACACCGGGGAGCTGTTTTTT,CASSEGTGYTGELFF
-,TRBJ2-1,TRBV7-8,-,TGTGCCAGCAGCAGGGGGGATGAGCAGTTCTTC,CASSRGDEQFF
-,TRBJ1-2,TRBV2,TRBD1,TGTGCCGGAGGACAGGGGAACTATGGCTACACCTTC,CAGGQGNYGYTF
-,TRBJ2-1,TRBV19,-,TGTGCCAGTAGTCACCCCCCGGAGGGTTCCTACAATGAGCAGTTCTTC,CASSHPPEGSYNEQFF
once,TRBJ1-1,TRBV27,-,TGTGCCAGCAGTTTTAAAGGGGCCACTGAAGCTTTCTTT,CASSFKGATEAFF
-,TRBJ1-1,TRBV28,-,TGTGCCAGCGGTATATTCCCGGGAGTAGCATACACTGAAGCTTTCTTT,CASGIFPGVAYTEAFF
-,TRBJ2-1,TRBV11-2,-,TGTGCCAGCAGCTTGTCCCTTCAACCGAACCAATATGAGCAGTTCTTC,CASSLSLQPNQYEQFF
-,TRBJ1-2,TRBV9,-,TGTGCCAGCAGCGTAGGGGGAGATATAAACTATGGCTACACCTTC,CASSVGGDINYGYTF
-,TRBJ1-1,TRBV10-3,-,TGTGCCATCAGTGTCGACGAGAACACTGAAGCTTTCTTT,CAISVDENTEAFF
-,TRBJ2-5,TRBV7-6,TRBD2,TGTGCCAGCAGCTTAGAAGGAGCGGGAGTGGTAGAGACCCAGTACTTC,CASSLEGAGVVETQYF
once,TRBJ1-4,TRBV29-1,-,TGCAGCGTTGAGTCTCAGTTTGATGAAAAACTGTTTTTT,CSVESQFDEKLFF
once,TRBJ2-3,TRBV29-1,-,TGCAGCGTTGTAGCTTGGCGCACAGATACGCAGTATTTT,CSVVAWRTDTQYF
few,TRBJ2-1,TRBV9,-,TGTGCCAGCAGCGTAGATGGGCTGAACAATGAGCAGTTCTTC,CASSVDGLNNEQFF